A selection of T cell receptor beta chains follows, all from one sample in a study of technical replicates of blood from a few donors. Using immunoSEQ multiplex PCR, the repertoire was profiled, and TCRdb retains in-frame clones only, with some absent. The sample carries approximately 79,000 clones, 90% to 95% recorded once. The sample taken for sequencing was T cells isolated from PBMCs. The receptor set was obtained from a human donor in good health. Each CDR3 is given with its conserved first and last residue. Fields, in order: V gene, clone size, D gene, J gene, CDR3 protein, CDR3 DNA. D genes are given only for firm matches. Rows give clone size only sometimes, using once, few, many, or a class for an expanded clone.

v_gene: TRBV19; abundance: .; d_gene: TRBD2; j_gene: TRBJ2-1; CDR3aa: CASSAPSGRLAHEQFF; CDR3nt: TGTGCCAGTAGTGCCCCTAGCGGGAGGCTAGCCCATGAGCAGTTCTTC
v_gene: TRBV28; abundance: .; d_gene: TRBD2; j_gene: TRBJ2-7; CDR3aa: CASSLVIAGDYEQYF; CDR3nt: TGTGCCAGCAGTTTAGTAATAGCGGGAGACTACGAGCAGTACTTC
v_gene: TRBV25-1; abundance: .; d_gene: TRBD1; j_gene: TRBJ1-2; CDR3aa: CASSATGGANGYTF; CDR3nt: TGTGCCAGCAGTGCCACAGGGGGCGCAAATGGCTACACCTTC
v_gene: TRBV6-1; abundance: .; d_gene: TRBD2; j_gene: TRBJ2-3; CDR3aa: CASSEEGTSGSHTDTQYF; CDR3nt: TGTGCCAGCAGTGAAGAAGGGACTAGCGGGAGTCACACAGATACGCAGTATTTT
v_gene: TRBV6-5; abundance: .; d_gene: .; j_gene: TRBJ2-3; CDR3aa: CASRDYTDTQYF; CDR3nt: TGTGCCAGCAGGGACTACACAGATACGCAGTATTTT
v_gene: TRBV7-2; abundance: .; d_gene: .; j_gene: TRBJ2-1; CDR3aa: CASSWDSGGPSYNEQFF; CDR3nt: TGTGCCAGCAGTTGGGACTCTGGGGGACCGTCCTACAATGAGCAGTTCTTC
v_gene: TRBV18; abundance: .; d_gene: .; j_gene: TRBJ1-2; CDR3aa: CASSPPTVGGYTF; CDR3nt: TGTGCCAGCTCACCACCTACAGTCGGTGGCTACACCTTC
v_gene: TRBV11-2; abundance: .; d_gene: TRBD2; j_gene: TRBJ2-1; CDR3aa: CASSDLLAGGIYEQFF; CDR3nt: TGTGCCAGCAGCGATCTTCTAGCGGGAGGGATCTATGAGCAGTTCTTC
v_gene: TRBV5-1; abundance: .; d_gene: .; j_gene: TRBJ2-1; CDR3aa: CASSFDDGYNEQFF; CDR3nt: TGCGCCAGCAGCTTCGATGACGGGTACAATGAGCAGTTCTTC
v_gene: TRBV7-6; abundance: .; d_gene: TRBD2; j_gene: TRBJ2-1; CDR3aa: CASSLGLAGRQEQFF; CDR3nt: TGTGCCAGCAGCCTGGGACTAGCGGGACGTCAGGAGCAGTTCTTC
v_gene: TRBV27; abundance: .; d_gene: .; j_gene: TRBJ1-1; CDR3aa: CASSTRGNTEAFF; CDR3nt: TGTGCCAGCAGTACCAGGGGGAACACTGAAGCTTTCTTT
v_gene: TRBV10-3; abundance: .; d_gene: .; j_gene: TRBJ1-4; CDR3aa: CAISEREGRKEKLFF; CDR3nt: TGTGCCATCAGTGAGAGGGAGGGAAGAAAAGAAAAACTGTTTTTT
v_gene: TRBV7-8; abundance: .; d_gene: TRBD2; j_gene: TRBJ2-1; CDR3aa: CASSLPTSGIYEQFF; CDR3nt: TGTGCCAGCAGCCTCCCGACTAGCGGGATTTATGAGCAGTTCTTC
v_gene: TRBV6-6; abundance: .; d_gene: TRBD2; j_gene: TRBJ2-2; CDR3aa: CASSYPAGGVGELFF; CDR3nt: TGTGCCAGCAGTTACCCCGCGGGAGGGGTCGGGGAGCTGTTTTTT
v_gene: TRBV11-3; abundance: .; d_gene: TRBD1; j_gene: TRBJ2-6; CDR3aa: CASTAGQGADGANVLTF; CDR3nt: TGTGCCAGCACAGCAGGGCAGGGGGCGGATGGGGCCAACGTCCTGACTTTC
v_gene: TRBV5-4; abundance: .; d_gene: TRBD1; j_gene: TRBJ1-2; CDR3aa: CASSKAGQVNYGYTF; CDR3nt: TGTGCCAGCAGCAAGGCGGGACAGGTGAACTATGGCTACACCTTC
v_gene: TRBV28; abundance: once; d_gene: .; j_gene: TRBJ2-3; CDR3aa: CASSYPWTDSTDTQYF; CDR3nt: TGTGCCAGCAGTTACCCCTGGACTGACAGCACAGATACGCAGTATTTT
v_gene: TRBV7-3; abundance: .; d_gene: .; j_gene: TRBJ2-1; CDR3aa: CASSLTQGPIDEQFF; CDR3nt: TGTGCCAGCAGCTTAACACAGGGACCCATCGATGAGCAGTTCTTC
v_gene: TRBV28; abundance: once; d_gene: .; j_gene: TRBJ2-3; CDR3aa: CASSPVFSTDTQYF; CDR3nt: TGTGCCAGCAGCCCCGTCTTTAGCACAGATACGCAGTATTTT
v_gene: TRBV28; abundance: .; d_gene: TRBD2; j_gene: TRBJ2-1; CDR3aa: CASFTGTSGRKSYNEQFF; CDR3nt: TGTGCCAGCTTTACCGGGACTAGCGGGAGGAAATCCTACAATGAGCAGTTCTTC
v_gene: TRBV25-1; abundance: once; d_gene: .; j_gene: TRBJ1-1; CDR3aa: CASSVSGELNTEAFF; CDR3nt: TGTGCCAGCAGTGTCTCGGGGGAATTGAACACTGAAGCTTTCTTT
v_gene: TRBV28; abundance: .; d_gene: TRBD1; j_gene: TRBJ2-7; CDR3aa: CAGSAGTGVYEQYF; CDR3nt: TGTGCCGGCTCAGCCGGGACAGGGGTGTACGAGCAGTACTTC
v_gene: TRBV27; abundance: .; d_gene: .; j_gene: TRBJ2-7; CDR3aa: CASSLPPQGGGGEQYF; CDR3nt: TGTGCCAGCAGTTTACCCCCACAGGGGGGGGGAGGGGAGCAGTACTTC
v_gene: TRBV29-1; abundance: .; d_gene: TRBD2; j_gene: TRBJ2-5; CDR3aa: CSVLLEGGETQYF; CDR3nt: TGCAGCGTTCTCCTAGAGGGAGGGGAGACCCAGTACTTC
v_gene: TRBV5-4; abundance: .; d_gene: .; j_gene: TRBJ2-7; CDR3aa: CASSPERGYEQYF; CDR3nt: TGTGCCAGCAGCCCGGAGCGAGGGTACGAGCAGTACTTC
v_gene: TRBV7-6; abundance: .; d_gene: TRBD2; j_gene: TRBJ2-7; CDR3aa: CASSLSGRTYEQYF; CDR3nt: TGTGCCAGCAGCTTAAGCGGGAGGACCTACGAGCAGTACTTC
v_gene: TRBV6-7; abundance: few; d_gene: .; j_gene: TRBJ1-1; CDR3aa: CASSYSGGEAFF; CDR3nt: TGTGCCAGCAGTTACTCCGGAGGTGAAGCTTTCTTT
v_gene: TRBV27; abundance: .; d_gene: TRBD2; j_gene: TRBJ2-3; CDR3aa: CASKPGLATDTQYF; CDR3nt: TGTGCCAGCAAACCGGGACTAGCGACAGATACGCAGTATTTT
v_gene: TRBV6-5; abundance: .; d_gene: .; j_gene: TRBJ1-5; CDR3aa: CASSYSARGNQPQHF; CDR3nt: TGTGCCAGCAGTTACTCTGCGCGGGGCAATCAGCCCCAGCATTTT
v_gene: TRBV30; abundance: .; d_gene: TRBD1; j_gene: TRBJ1-2; CDR3aa: CAWSVLFTGTGGKDYGYTF; CDR3nt: TGTGCCTGGAGTGTACTTTTCACCGGGACAGGGGGCAAAGACTATGGCTACACCTTC
v_gene: TRBV6-6; abundance: .; d_gene: .; j_gene: TRBJ1-1; CDR3aa: CASSYSGGVGGTEAFF; CDR3nt: TGTGCCAGCAGTTACTCAGGTGGGGTCGGGGGCACTGAAGCTTTCTTT
v_gene: TRBV7-2; abundance: .; d_gene: TRBD1; j_gene: TRBJ1-5; CDR3aa: CASSLGQGAAQPQHF; CDR3nt: TGTGCCAGCAGCTTGGGACAGGGGGCTGCTCAGCCCCAGCATTTT
v_gene: TRBV7-2; abundance: .; d_gene: .; j_gene: TRBJ1-1; CDR3aa: CASSLALRSLNTEAFF; CDR3nt: TGTGCCAGCAGCTTAGCGCTACGGTCTTTGAACACTGAAGCTTTCTTT
v_gene: TRBV10-3; abundance: .; d_gene: .; j_gene: TRBJ1-2; CDR3aa: CAISERSDGYTF; CDR3nt: TGTGCCATCAGTGAGCGCAGTGATGGCTACACCTTC
v_gene: TRBV27; abundance: .; d_gene: .; j_gene: TRBJ1-5; CDR3aa: CASSLSVTGIQPQHF; CDR3nt: TGTGCCAGCAGTTTATCGGTTACAGGGATTCAGCCCCAGCATTTT
v_gene: TRBV9; abundance: .; d_gene: .; j_gene: TRBJ2-7; CDR3aa: CASSVSWTAIYEQYF; CDR3nt: TGTGCCAGCAGCGTAAGTTGGACAGCCATCTACGAGCAGTACTTC
v_gene: TRBV5-1; abundance: .; d_gene: TRBD2; j_gene: TRBJ2-3; CDR3aa: CASRVAGGTDTQYF; CDR3nt: TGCGCCAGCAGGGTAGCGGGAGGGACAGATACGCAGTATTTT
v_gene: TRBV4-1; abundance: .; d_gene: TRBD1; j_gene: TRBJ2-4; CDR3aa: CASSPAGQGNIQYF; CDR3nt: TGCGCCAGCAGCCCGGCGGGACAGGGGAACATTCAGTACTTC
v_gene: TRBV5-6; abundance: once; d_gene: TRBD1; j_gene: TRBJ1-5; CDR3aa: CASSSGTGLEPQHF; CDR3nt: TGTGCCAGCAGCTCCGGGACAGGGTTGGAGCCCCAGCATTTT
v_gene: TRBV5-1; abundance: .; d_gene: .; j_gene: TRBJ2-3; CDR3aa: CASSVSPTMTGRITDTQYF; CDR3nt: TGCGCCAGCAGCGTCTCACCAACCATGACAGGGAGGATCACAGATACGCAGTATTTT
v_gene: TRBV27; abundance: .; d_gene: .; j_gene: TRBJ2-7; CDR3aa: CATEGVHSYEQYF; CDR3nt: TGTGCCACCGAAGGGGTTCACTCCTACGAGCAGTACTTC
v_gene: TRBV5-1; abundance: .; d_gene: .; j_gene: TRBJ2-3; CDR3aa: CASKSASLTDTQYF; CDR3nt: TGCGCCAGCAAAAGCGCTAGTCTCACAGATACGCAGTATTTT
v_gene: TRBV2; abundance: .; d_gene: .; j_gene: TRBJ2-7; CDR3aa: CASTSRESSYEQYF; CDR3nt: TGTGCCAGCACGTCTCGCGAGAGCTCCTACGAGCAGTACTTC
v_gene: TRBV2; abundance: .; d_gene: TRBD1; j_gene: TRBJ2-7; CDR3aa: CASKQGSSYEQYF; CDR3nt: TGTGCCAGCAAACAGGGGAGCTCCTACGAGCAGTACTTC
v_gene: TRBV7-9; abundance: .; d_gene: .; j_gene: TRBJ1-3; CDR3aa: CASRTAISGNTIYF; CDR3nt: TGTGCCAGCAGGACAGCCATCTCTGGAAACACCATATATTTT
v_gene: TRBV6-1; abundance: .; d_gene: .; j_gene: TRBJ1-5; CDR3aa: CASSARKEGGNQPQHF; CDR3nt: TGTGCCAGCAGTGCCAGAAAGGAGGGAGGCAATCAGCCCCAGCATTTT
v_gene: TRBV9; abundance: .; d_gene: .; j_gene: TRBJ2-3; CDR3aa: CASSSGGEVADTQYF; CDR3nt: TGTGCCAGCAGCTCGGGCGGGGAGGTCGCTGATACGCAGTATTTT
v_gene: TRBV11-2; abundance: .; d_gene: .; j_gene: TRBJ2-1; CDR3aa: CASSLESLTENDEQFF; CDR3nt: TGTGCCAGCAGCTTAGAGTCGCTAACGGAGAACGATGAGCAGTTCTTC
v_gene: TRBV10-1; abundance: .; d_gene: .; j_gene: TRBJ2-1; CDR3aa: CASSLGQSQRQFF; CDR3nt: TGCGCCAGCAGTCTGGGGCAGTCACAACGGCAGTTCTTC
v_gene: TRBV28; abundance: .; d_gene: .; j_gene: TRBJ1-1; CDR3aa: CASSPSTGSEAFF; CDR3nt: TGTGCCAGCAGTCCCTCCACGGGATCTGAAGCTTTCTTT
v_gene: TRBV29-1; abundance: .; d_gene: .; j_gene: TRBJ1-2; CDR3aa: CSVRGGEANYGYTF; CDR3nt: TGCAGCGTCCGCGGAGGGGAAGCTAACTATGGCTACACCTTC
v_gene: TRBV10-3; abundance: .; d_gene: TRBD2; j_gene: TRBJ2-7; CDR3aa: CAISYLAGGTYEQYF; CDR3nt: TGTGCCATCAGTTATCTAGCGGGAGGCACCTACGAGCAGTACTTC
v_gene: TRBV6-5; abundance: .; d_gene: TRBD2; j_gene: TRBJ2-1; CDR3aa: CASSYSSGEYVNEQFF; CDR3nt: TGTGCCAGCAGTTACTCTAGCGGGGAATATGTCAATGAGCAGTTCTTC
v_gene: TRBV5-1; abundance: .; d_gene: TRBD1; j_gene: TRBJ2-7; CDR3aa: CASSAEQGARYEQYF; CDR3nt: TGCGCCAGCAGCGCAGAGCAGGGGGCGAGATACGAGCAGTACTTC
v_gene: TRBV4-3; abundance: .; d_gene: TRBD2; j_gene: TRBJ2-2; CDR3aa: CASSRLAGNTGELFF; CDR3nt: TGCGCCAGCAGCAGACTAGCGGGAAACACCGGGGAGCTGTTTTTT
v_gene: TRBV4-3; abundance: .; d_gene: TRBD1; j_gene: TRBJ1-1; CDR3aa: CASSQWDRTEAFF; CDR3nt: TGCGCCAGCAGCCAATGGGACAGAACTGAAGCTTTCTTT
v_gene: TRBV9; abundance: .; d_gene: TRBD2; j_gene: TRBJ2-1; CDR3aa: CASSVSGRAGNEQFF; CDR3nt: TGTGCCAGCAGCGTAAGCGGGAGGGCCGGAAATGAGCAGTTCTTC